The clone carrying this T cell receptor beta chain was recorded once. The V and J ends lost 2 bases and 8 bases respectively, with 8 bases between them. CDR1 is LGHDT and CDR2 is YNNKEL in the germline V gene (reference sequence). The CDR3 has 12 residues. In the study's own analysis: Estimates of nucleated cell counts were drawn from the amplification of reference gene primers. This table comes from immunoSEQ multiplex PCR, and its TCRdb copy is limited to in-frame clones, with some not included. V, J and clone size were drawn from that table, and D and trimming were deduced from the DNA. The table includes around 100,000 clones, about 77% detected once. This sample was taken from a study of blood T cell repertoires in COVID-19. Study in general: Some COVID-19 samples were acute and others convalescent; all came from the United States, Italy and Spain.

The sequence derives from a man aged 65 to 85 with active or convalescent COVID-19. The chain links TRBV3-1 (or the pseudogene TRBV3-2) to TRBJ2-3; possible D gene TRBD2, 5 bases. The source material was peripheral blood. The CDR3 is CASSQTGSTQYF. In nucleotides, the CDR3 is TGTGCCAGCAGCCAAACGGGAAGTACGCAGTATTTT.